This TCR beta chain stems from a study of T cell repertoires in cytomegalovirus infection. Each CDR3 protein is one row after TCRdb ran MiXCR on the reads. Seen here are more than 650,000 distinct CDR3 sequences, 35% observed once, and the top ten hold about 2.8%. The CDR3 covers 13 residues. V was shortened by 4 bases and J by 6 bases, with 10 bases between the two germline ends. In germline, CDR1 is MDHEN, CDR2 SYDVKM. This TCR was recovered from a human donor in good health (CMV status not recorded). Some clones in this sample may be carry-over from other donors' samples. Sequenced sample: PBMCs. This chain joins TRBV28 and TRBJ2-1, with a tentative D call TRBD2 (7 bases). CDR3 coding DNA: TGTGCCAGCAGTTGGGGGGGGCCCAATGAGCAGTTCTTC. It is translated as CASSWGGPNEQFF. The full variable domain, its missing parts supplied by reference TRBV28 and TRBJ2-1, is DVKVTQSSRYLVKRTGEKVFLECVQDMDHENMFWYRQDPGLGLRLIYFSYDVKMKEKGDIPEGYSVSREKKERFSLILESASTNQTSMYLCASSWGGPNEQFFGPGTRLTVL.